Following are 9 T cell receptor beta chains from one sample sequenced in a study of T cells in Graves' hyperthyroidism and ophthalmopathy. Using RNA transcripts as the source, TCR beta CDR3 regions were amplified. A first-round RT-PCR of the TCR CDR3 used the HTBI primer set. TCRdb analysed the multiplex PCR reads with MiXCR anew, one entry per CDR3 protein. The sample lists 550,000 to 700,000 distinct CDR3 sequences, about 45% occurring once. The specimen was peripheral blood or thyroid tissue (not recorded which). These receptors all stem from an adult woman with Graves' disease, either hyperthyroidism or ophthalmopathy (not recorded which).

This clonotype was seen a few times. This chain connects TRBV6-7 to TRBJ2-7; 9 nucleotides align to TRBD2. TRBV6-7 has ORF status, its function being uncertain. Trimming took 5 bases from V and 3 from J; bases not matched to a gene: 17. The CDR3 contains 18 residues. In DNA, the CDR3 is TGTGCCAGCAGTCACCCCCTAGCGGGGTCGTCCATAAGCTACGAGCAGTACTTC. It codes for CASSHPLAGSSISYEQYF.

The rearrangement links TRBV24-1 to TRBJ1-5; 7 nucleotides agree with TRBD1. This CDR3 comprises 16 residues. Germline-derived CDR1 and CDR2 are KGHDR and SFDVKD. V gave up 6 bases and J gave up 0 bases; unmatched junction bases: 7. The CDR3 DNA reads TGTGCCACCAGTAGTAAACAGGGGTATAGCAATCAGCCCCAGCATTTT. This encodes CATSSKQGYSNQPQHF.

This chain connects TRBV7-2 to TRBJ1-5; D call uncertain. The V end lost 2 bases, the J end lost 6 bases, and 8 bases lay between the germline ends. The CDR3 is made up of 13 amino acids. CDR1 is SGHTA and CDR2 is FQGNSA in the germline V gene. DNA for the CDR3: TGTGCCAGCAGCTTAAGCCTAACTCAGCCCCAGCATTTT. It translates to CASSLSLTQPQHF.

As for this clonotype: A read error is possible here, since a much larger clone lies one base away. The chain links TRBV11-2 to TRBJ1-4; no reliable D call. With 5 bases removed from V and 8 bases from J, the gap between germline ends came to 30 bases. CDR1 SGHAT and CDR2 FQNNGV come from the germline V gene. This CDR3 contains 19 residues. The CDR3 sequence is CASSPGWLEGREGIEKLFF. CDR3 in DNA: TGTGCCAGCAGCCCCGGGTGGCTGGAGGGAAGAGAGGGAATAGAAAAACTGTTTTTT.

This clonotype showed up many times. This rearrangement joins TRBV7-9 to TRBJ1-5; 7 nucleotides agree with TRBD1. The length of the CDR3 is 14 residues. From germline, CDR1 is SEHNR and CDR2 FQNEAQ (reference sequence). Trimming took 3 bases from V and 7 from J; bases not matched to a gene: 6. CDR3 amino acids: CASSLATGDQPQHF. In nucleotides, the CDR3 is TGTGCCAGCAGCTTGGCCACAGGGGACCAGCCCCAGCATTTT.

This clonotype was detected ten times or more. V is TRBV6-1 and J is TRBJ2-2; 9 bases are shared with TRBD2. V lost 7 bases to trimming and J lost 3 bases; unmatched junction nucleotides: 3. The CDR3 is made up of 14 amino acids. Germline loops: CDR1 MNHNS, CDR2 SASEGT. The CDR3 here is CASKASGDTGELFF. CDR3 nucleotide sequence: TGTGCCAGCAAGGCTAGCGGGGACACCGGGGAGCTGTTTTTT.

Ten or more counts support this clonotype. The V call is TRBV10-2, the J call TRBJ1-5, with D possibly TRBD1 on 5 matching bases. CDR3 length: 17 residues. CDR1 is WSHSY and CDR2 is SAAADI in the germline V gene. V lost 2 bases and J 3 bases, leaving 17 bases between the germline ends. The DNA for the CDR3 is TGCGCCAGCAGTGAGGGACACCCCTATAGGGTCAATCAGCCCCAGCATTTT. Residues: CASSEGHPYRVNQPQHF.

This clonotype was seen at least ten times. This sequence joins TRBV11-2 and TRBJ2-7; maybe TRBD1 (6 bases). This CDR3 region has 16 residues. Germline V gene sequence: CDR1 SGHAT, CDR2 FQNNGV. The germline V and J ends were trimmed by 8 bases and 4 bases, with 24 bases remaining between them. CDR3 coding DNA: TGTGCCAGCCTCTCCCACTCGGGACATCATCAATACGAGCAGTACTTC. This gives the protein CASLSHSGHHQYEQYF.

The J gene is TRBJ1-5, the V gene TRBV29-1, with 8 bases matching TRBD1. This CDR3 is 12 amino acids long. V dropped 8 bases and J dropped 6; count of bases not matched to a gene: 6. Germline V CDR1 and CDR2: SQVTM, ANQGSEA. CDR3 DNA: TGCAGCCTACAGGGGGTGGGTCAGCCCCAGCATTTT. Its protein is CSLQGVGQPQHF.